The 26 T cell receptor beta chains in this list originate from one sample, sequenced in a study of human CD8 memory T cell subsets. With exhausted-like traits, TPEX cells were early memory CD8+ T cells that were CCR7+ PD-1+ TIGIT+. A UMI-labeled 5' RACE approach was the method that produced the TCR beta libraries. Reprocessing the 5' RACE reads, TCRdb reports a single entry for every CDR3 protein and omits DNA. This sample contains under 7,000 distinct CDR3 sequences. The specimen was CD8+ T cells from PBMCs. All receptors come from a human donor in good health.

Frequency places this clonotype as medium-sized (0.01 to 0.1%). The V and J genes are TRBV7-9 and TRBJ1-2. The V gene's germline CDR1 is SEHNR and CDR2 FQNEAQ (reference sequence). The CDR3 length is 14 residues. The CDR3 loop reads CASRGLAANYGYTF.

The chain has TRBV30 and TRBJ2-7; TCRdb proposes TRBD1, but this gene call is untestable without DNA. The CDR3 is made up of 13 amino acids. From germline, CDR1 is GTSNPN and CDR2 SVGIG (reference sequence). The chain's CDR3 is CAWSYGSGGEQYF. The full variable domain, completed using reference TRBV30 and TRBJ2-7, is SQTIHQWPATLVQPVGSPLSLECTVEGTSNPNLYWYRQAAGRGLQLLFYSVGIGQISSEVPQNLSASRPQDRQFILSSKKLLLSDSGFYLCAWSYGSGGEQYFGPGTRLTVT.

CDR3 amino acids: CASSHPQGDTGELFF. This chain links TRBV3-1 with TRBJ2-2; TCRdb names TRBD1, which stays unverified in the absence of DNA. Germline V gene sequence: CDR1 LGHDT, CDR2 YNNKEL (reference sequence). This CDR3 region has 15 residues. Based on the CDR3 plus reference TRBV3-1 and TRBJ2-2, the full variable domain is DTAVSQTPKYLVTQMGNDKSIKCEQNLGHDTMYWYKQDSKKFLKIMFSYNNKELIINETVPNRFSPKSPDKAHLNLHINSLELGDSAVYFCASSHPQGDTGELFFGEGSRLTVL.

CDR3 loop: CSAPLASFYEQYF. This chain links TRBV20-1 with TRBJ2-7. This CDR3 contains 13 residues. Looked up from germline, CDR1 is DFQATT and CDR2 is SNEGSKA (reference sequence).

The chain uses TRBV7-9 and TRBJ2-1; TCRdb indicates TRBD2, and absent DNA this call remains unverified. Germline V gene lookup returns CDR1 SEHNR and CDR2 FQNEAQ (reference sequence). The length of the CDR3 is 16 residues. CDR3 loop: CASSLATSGFYNEQFF.

CDR3 sequence: CASSSELGDEQFF. The rearrangement uses TRBV5-1 and TRBJ2-1; the D call of TRBD1 rests on TCRdb alone, since no DNA is present to check it. The CDR3 runs to 13 residues. Germline CDR1 SGHRS, CDR2 YFSETQ.

By frequency, this clonotype is medium-sized. The rearrangement links TRBV28 to TRBJ2-7; TCRdb lists TRBD1, though no DNA is available to test this call. This CDR3 is 16 amino acids long. The germline gives CDR1 MDHEN, CDR2 SYDVKM. CDR3 region: CASSSRGYYLSYEQYF. The entire variable domain, with the rest obtained from reference TRBV28 and TRBJ2-7, is as follows: DVKVTQSSRYLVKRTGEKVFLECVQDMDHENMFWYRQDPGLGLRLIYFSYDVKMKEKGDIPEGYSVSREKKERFSLILESASTNQTSMYLCASSSRGYYLSYEQYFGPGTRLTVT.

The V and J genes are TRBV9 and TRBJ2-1. There are 13 residues in the CDR3. Germline V gene sequence: CDR1 SGDLS, CDR2 YYNGEE. CDR3 sequence reads: CASNIGGYNEQFF.

By frequency, this clonotype is large. The gene calls are TRBV25-1 and TRBJ2-7; TCRdb picks TRBD1, but there is no DNA to check that call. Looked up from germline, CDR1 is MGHDK and CDR2 is SYGVNS. The CDR3 is 15 amino acids. CDR3 residues: CASSEGQGVSYEQYF.

The chain couples TRBV6-5 to TRBJ2-2; no DNA is available, so the TRBD2 call from TCRdb remains unchecked. Germline V gene sequence: CDR1 MNHEY, CDR2 SVGAGI. The CDR3 spans 14 residues. The CDR3 here is CASNLAGGSGELFF.

V and J are TRBV9 and TRBJ2-7; TCRdb selects TRBD1, and the lack of DNA leaves this call unchecked. The CDR3 extends over 15 amino acids. Germline V gene sequence: CDR1 SGDLS, CDR2 YYNGEE. This CDR3 is CASSPPGGGPGEQYF.

The chain has TRBV24-1 and TRBJ2-7; TCRdb's D call of TRBD1 is untestable without DNA. Germline values: CDR1 KGHDR, CDR2 SFDVKD. This CDR3 comprises 13 residues. CDR3 region: CATSDYDSREQYF.

The genes are TRBV28 and TRBJ2-1. CDR3 size: 14 residues. Per germline, CDR1 MDHEN and CDR2 SYDVKM. This CDR3 reads CASSFRLRYNEQFF.

This clonotype ranks as medium-sized in terms of frequency. The V call is TRBV5-4, the J call TRBJ2-2; without DNA, the TCRdb call of TRBD1 cannot be checked. The CDR3 loop spans 13 amino acids. Germline V gene sequence: CDR1 SGHNT, CDR2 YYREEE (reference sequence). The CDR3 here is CASSRGETGELFF.

The genes are TRBV2 and TRBJ1-1. From germline, CDR1 is SNHLY and CDR2 FYNNEI. This CDR3 spans 15 amino acids. CDR3 in amino acids: CASSEALYQNTEAFF.

CDR3 sequence: CSVGDLSEGYEQYF. The rearrangement links TRBV29-1 to TRBJ2-7; the D call of TRBD2 rests on TCRdb alone, since no DNA is present to check it. From germline, CDR1 is SQVTM and CDR2 ANQGSEA. The CDR3 covers 14 residues.

In terms of frequency, this clonotype is medium-sized. The V call is TRBV30, the J call TRBJ1-1. The germline gives CDR1 GTSNPN, CDR2 SVGIG (reference sequence). The CDR3 runs to 16 residues. CDR3 region: CAWTDAGPIRNTEAFF.

This chain uses TRBV3-1 with TRBJ2-5. The CDR3 is 17 amino acids. The germline V gene has CDR1 LGHDT and CDR2 YNNKEL (reference sequence). The CDR3 here is CASSQDLPSGTQETQYF.

The rearrangement uses TRBV2 and TRBJ2-7; the D gene TCRdb calls, TRBD2, cannot be checked with no DNA. Germline V gene lookup returns CDR1 SNHLY and CDR2 FYNNEI. This CDR3 region has 14 residues. CDR3 amino acids: CASMGLALSYEQYF.

This CDR3 reads CASSYSAGVQETQYF. The V call is TRBV7-6, the J call TRBJ2-5. From germline, CDR1 is SGHVS and CDR2 FNYEAQ. CDR3 length: 15 residues.

This chain uses TRBV14 with TRBJ1-1. CDR3 length: 13 amino acids. Germline lookup yields CDR1 SGHDN and CDR2 FVKESK. The CDR3 loop reads CASSHLPGTEAFF. Based on the CDR3 plus reference TRBV14 and TRBJ1-1, the full variable domain is EAGVTQFPSHSVIEKGQTVTLRCDPISGHDNLYWYRRVMGKEIKFLLHFVKESKQDESGMPNNRFLAERTGGTYSTLKVQPAELEDSGVYFCASSHLPGTEAFFGQGTRLTVV.

V is TRBV29-1 and J is TRBJ2-1; TCRdb reports TRBD2, a call that lacks DNA to check it against. The CDR3 is 16 residues long. CDR1 is SQVTM and CDR2 is ANQGSEA in the germline V gene. CDR3 region: CSVEGGLAGANNEQFF.

The chain carries TRBV29-1 and TRBJ2-2. The CDR3 is 14 residues long. Germline values: CDR1 SQVTM, CDR2 ANQGSEA. Here the CDR3 reads CSVEDPGNTGELFF.

The chain carries TRBV27 and TRBJ2-7. The CDR3 loop spans 13 amino acids. Germline assignment: CDR1 MNHEY and CDR2 SMNVEV (reference sequence). This CDR3 is CASSSEYSYEQYF.

The chain recombines TRBV19 with TRBJ2-1; TCRdb indicates TRBD2, and absent DNA this call remains unverified. The CDR3 contains 14 residues. Per germline, CDR1 LNHDA and CDR2 SQIVND (reference sequence). The CDR3 sequence: CASPPGLAINEQFF.

The chain couples TRBV7-9 to TRBJ1-5; without DNA, the TCRdb call of TRBD1 cannot be checked. CDR3 length equals 15 residues. From germline, CDR1 is SEHNR and CDR2 FQNEAQ (reference sequence). The chain's CDR3 is CASSTGQGDREPQHF. Complete variable domain (other parts from reference TRBV7-9 and TRBJ1-5): DTGVSQNPRHKITKRGQNVTFRCDPISEHNRLYWYRQTLGQGPEFLTYFQNEAQLEKSRLLSDRFSAERPKGSFSTLEIQRTEQGDSAMYLCASSTGQGDREPQHFGDGTRLSIL.